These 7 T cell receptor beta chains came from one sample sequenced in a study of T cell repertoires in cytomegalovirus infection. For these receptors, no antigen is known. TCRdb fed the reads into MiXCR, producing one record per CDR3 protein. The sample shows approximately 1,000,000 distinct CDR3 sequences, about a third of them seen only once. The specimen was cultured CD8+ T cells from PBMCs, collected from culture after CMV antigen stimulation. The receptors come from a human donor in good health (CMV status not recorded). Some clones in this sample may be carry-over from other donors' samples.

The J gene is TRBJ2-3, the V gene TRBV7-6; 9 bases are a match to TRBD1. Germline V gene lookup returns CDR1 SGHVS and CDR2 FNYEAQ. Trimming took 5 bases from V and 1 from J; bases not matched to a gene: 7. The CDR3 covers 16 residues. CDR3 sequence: CASSTRQGVGTDTQYF. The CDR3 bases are TGTGCCAGCAGCACCCGACAGGGGGTCGGCACAGATACGCAGTATTTT.

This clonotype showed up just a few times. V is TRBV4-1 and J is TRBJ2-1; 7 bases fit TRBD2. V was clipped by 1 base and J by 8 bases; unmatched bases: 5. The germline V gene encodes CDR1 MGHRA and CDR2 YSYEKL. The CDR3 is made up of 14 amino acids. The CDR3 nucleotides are TGCGCCAGCAGCCAAGGCCAGGGAGGGGATGAGCAGTTCTTC. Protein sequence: CASSQGQGGDEQFF.

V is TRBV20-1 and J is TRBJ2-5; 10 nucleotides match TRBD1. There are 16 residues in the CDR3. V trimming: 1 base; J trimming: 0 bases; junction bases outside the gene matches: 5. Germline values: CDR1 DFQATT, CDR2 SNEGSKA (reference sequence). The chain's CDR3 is CSARGTGGGNQETQYF. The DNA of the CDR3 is TGCAGTGCTAGAGGGACAGGGGGTGGAAACCAAGAGACCCAGTACTTC.

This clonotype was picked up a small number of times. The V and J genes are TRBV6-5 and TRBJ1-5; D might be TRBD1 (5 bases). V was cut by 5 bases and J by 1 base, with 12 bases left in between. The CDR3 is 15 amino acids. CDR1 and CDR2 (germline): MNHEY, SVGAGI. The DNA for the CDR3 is TGTGCCAGCAGTACTGGGAGGGGAAGCAATCAGCCCCAGCATTTT. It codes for CASSTGRGSNQPQHF.

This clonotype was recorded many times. CDR3 sequence reads: CASSTGQAPYGYTF. CDR3 DNA: TGTGCCAGCAGCACGGGACAGGCCCCATATGGCTACACCTTC. This chain joins TRBV7-2 and TRBJ1-2, with TRBD1 matching 8 bases. Germline V gives CDR1 SGHTA, CDR2 FQGNSA. This CDR3 spans 14 amino acids. J was trimmed by 5 bases and V by 5 bases; bases with no gene match: 7.

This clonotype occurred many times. CDR3 sequence reads: CASSYSSLDPTDTQYF. CDR3 in DNA: TGTGCCAGCAGTTACTCGAGTCTCGACCCCACAGATACGCAGTATTTT. The chain carries TRBV6-5 and TRBJ2-3; D not certain. CDR3 length equals 16 residues. V was trimmed by 0 bases and J by 2 bases, leaving 12 bases between them. Germline V lookup: CDR1 MNHEY, CDR2 SVGAGI.

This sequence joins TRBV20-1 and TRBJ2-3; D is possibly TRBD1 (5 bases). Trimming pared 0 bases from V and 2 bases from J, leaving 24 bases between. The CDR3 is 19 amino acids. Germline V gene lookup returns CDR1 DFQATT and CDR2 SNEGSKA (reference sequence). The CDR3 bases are TGCAGTGCTAGAGATCTTGGACAAGAGGTTGGTTGGAACACAGATACGCAGTATTTT. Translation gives CSARDLGQEVGWNTDTQYF.